This TCR beta chain was identified during a study of T cell responses to AZD1222 COVID-19 vaccine. Only in-frame clones appear in the TCRdb table, and some are missing; sequencing was by immunoSEQ multiplex PCR. The sample has roughly 100,000 clones; 88% are singletons. The CDR3 sequence is 14 residues long. With V trimmed by 6 bases and J by 1 base, 3 bases remained unmatched. Germline lookup yields CDR1 MNHEY and CDR2 SVGAGI. Study results and limitations: Of spike-specific TCRs, nearly half reportedly target regions left unmutated in variants.

In the case of this clone: The antigen is undetermined.

Material: peripheral blood, obtained 28 days after the second AZD1222 dose. This clonotype was obtained from an adult who received the AZD1222 COVID-19 vaccine. The V gene is TRBV6-5, the J gene TRBJ1-2, with 9 bases fitting TRBD1. The DNA of the CDR3 is TGTGCCAGCAGCCGGGACAGGGTTAACTATGGCTACACCTTC. Translation: CASSRDRVNYGYTF.